One sample yielded the 11 T cell receptor beta chains listed below, sequenced in a study of monozygotic twins with inflammatory bowel disease. No DNA is given; TCRdb re-called the 5' RACE reads and lists each CDR3 protein once. The sample includes some 440,000 distinct CDR3 sequences. Input material: blood. Source of these receptors: a human donor with ulcerative colitis or Crohn's disease, or a healthy co-twin of an affected twin (not recorded which).

The genes are TRBV5-1 and TRBJ1-2. The germline V gene encodes CDR1 SGHRS and CDR2 YFSETQ. The CDR3 runs 14 residues. The CDR3 sequence is CASSLAIGNYGYTF.

The CDR3 sequence: CASSRGDSRNTIYF. The rearrangement joins TRBV2 to TRBJ1-3; TCRdb reports TRBD1, a call that lacks DNA to check it against. Germline V lookup: CDR1 SNHLY, CDR2 FYNNEI. There are 14 residues in the CDR3.

This chain uses TRBV6-1 with TRBJ1-1; the TCRdb D gene call, TRBD1, has no DNA to confirm it. This CDR3 is 18 amino acids long. The V gene's germline CDR1 is MNHNS and CDR2 SASEGT. The chain's CDR3 is CASNSIPGQSIMNTEAFF.

V usage is TRBV12-3 or TRBV12-4 and J usage is TRBJ2-1; the TCRdb call, TRBD1, lacks DNA for checking. This CDR3 contains 15 residues. CDR3 in amino acids: CASSPPNGFQPEQFF.

This chain connects TRBV20-1 to TRBJ2-1. This CDR3 comprises 16 residues. Per the germline V gene, CDR1 is DFQATT and CDR2 is SNEGSKA (reference sequence). CDR3 amino acids: CSARDRWRSSYNEQFF.

The CDR3 region is CSARGKGATGELFF. V usage is TRBV20-1 and J usage is TRBJ2-2; TCRdb's D gene call, TRBD1, goes unchecked for lack of DNA. CDR3 size: 14 residues. Germline V gene data show CDR1 as DFQATT and CDR2 as SNEGSKA (reference sequence).

This chain links TRBV5-1 with TRBJ1-4; TCRdb's D call of TRBD1 is untestable without DNA. This CDR3 spans 14 amino acids. The germline V gene encodes CDR1 SGHRS and CDR2 YFSETQ. CDR3 amino acids: CASSPGTEFEKLFF.

CDR3: CASSSTGQGATEAFF. The chain links TRBV7-2 to TRBJ1-1; the D call of TRBD1 rests on TCRdb alone, since no DNA is present to check it. Germline V gene lookup returns CDR1 SGHTA and CDR2 FQGNSA. The CDR3 runs to 15 residues.

The chain recombines TRBV4-1 with TRBJ1-2; TCRdb proposes TRBD1, but this gene call is untestable without DNA. CDR1 and CDR2 from the germline V gene are MGHRA and YSYEKL. The CDR3 consists of 13 residues. The CDR3 protein is CASSQAGGGGYTF.

CDR3 in amino acids: CASSQDVQRYNEQFF. This chain links TRBV4-3 with TRBJ2-1. This CDR3 has 15 residues. Germline CDR1 and CDR2: LGHNA and YSLEER.

CDR3 loop: CSAREGTGISYNEQFF. This chain joins TRBV20-1 and TRBJ2-1; TCRdb proposes TRBD1, but this gene call is untestable without DNA. Germline V gene sequence: CDR1 DFQATT, CDR2 SNEGSKA (reference sequence). The CDR3 has 16 residues.